Below, 3 T cell receptor beta chains from the same sample are listed, as sequenced in a study of T cell responses to AZD1222 COVID-19 vaccine. Repertoires were generated with immunoSEQ multiplex PCR, while TCRdb's copy carries only in-frame clones and drops some. The table includes about 110,000 clones, approximately 90% detected once. The source material was peripheral blood, sampled 28 days after the second AZD1222 dose. The receptor source for this set is an adult who received the AZD1222 COVID-19 vaccine.

This chain joins TRBV2 and TRBJ2-7, with D possibly TRBD2 on 5 matching bases. Trimming took off 2 bases at V and 1 base at J, with 9 bases between the two ends. Germline CDR1 is SNHLY and CDR2 is FYNNEI. The CDR3 loop spans 14 amino acids. CDR3 loop: CASSEFWTSYEQYF. The CDR3 DNA reads as TGTGCCAGCAGTGAATTCTGGACTTCCTACGAGCAGTACTTC.

The chain carries TRBV5-1 and TRBJ2-7; 8 nucleotides line up with TRBD2. Germline trimming cut 0 bases from V and 4 bases from J; bases unmatched to any gene: 12. Germline CDR1 and CDR2: SGHRS and YFSETQ. CDR3 length: 17 amino acids. This chain's CDR3 is CASSLAATSGKRYEQYF. The CDR3 DNA follows: TGCGCCAGCAGCTTGGCCGCTACTAGCGGCAAGAGGTACGAGCAGTACTTC.

This chain joins TRBV5-4 and TRBJ2-2; D is ambiguous. V was shortened by 0 bases and J by 2 bases, with 8 bases between the two germline ends. Germline V lookup: CDR1 SGHNT, CDR2 YYREEE (reference sequence). The length of the CDR3 is 15 residues. CDR3 DNA: TGTGCCAGCAGCTTGGGCGGCGTAAACACCGGGGAGCTGTTTTTT. Amino acid sequence: CASSLGGVNTGELFF.